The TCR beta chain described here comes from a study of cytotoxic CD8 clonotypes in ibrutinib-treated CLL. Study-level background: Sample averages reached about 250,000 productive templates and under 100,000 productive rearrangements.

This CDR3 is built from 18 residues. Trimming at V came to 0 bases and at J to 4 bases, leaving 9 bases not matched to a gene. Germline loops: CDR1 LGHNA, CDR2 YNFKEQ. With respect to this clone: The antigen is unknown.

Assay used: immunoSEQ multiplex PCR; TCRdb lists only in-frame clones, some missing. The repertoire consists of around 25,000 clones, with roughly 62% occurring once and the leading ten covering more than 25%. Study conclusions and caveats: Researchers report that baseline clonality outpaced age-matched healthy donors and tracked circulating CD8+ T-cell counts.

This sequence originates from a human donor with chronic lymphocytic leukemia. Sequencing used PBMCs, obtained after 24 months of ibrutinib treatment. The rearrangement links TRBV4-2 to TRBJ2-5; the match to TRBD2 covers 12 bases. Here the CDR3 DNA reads TGTGCCAGCAGCCAAGATACTCCTAGCGGGGGGGGTAGAGAGACCCAGTACTTC. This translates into CASSQDTPSGGGRETQYF.